The 11 T cell receptor beta chains in this list originate from one sample, sequenced in a study of T cell responses to AZD1222 COVID-19 vaccine. Produced via immunoSEQ multiplex PCR; TCRdb's table is partial and in-frame only. This table has around 89,000 clones, around 91% appearing once. The material sequenced was peripheral blood, taken 28 days after the second AZD1222 dose. The receptor set was obtained from an adult who received the AZD1222 COVID-19 vaccine.

The chain combines TRBV13 with TRBJ1-5, with D tentatively TRBD1 (5 bases). The length of the CDR3 is 16 residues. Trimming took 0 bases from V and 5 from J, leaving 14 bases between them. CDR1 PRHDT and CDR2 FYEKMQ come from the germline V gene (reference sequence). The CDR3 region is CASSLGGRVGDQPQHF. In nucleotides, the CDR3 is TGTGCCAGCAGCTTAGGGGGGCGAGTGGGGGATCAGCCCCAGCATTTT.

V and J are TRBV7-3 and TRBJ2-1; D ambiguous. The germline gives CDR1 SGHTA, CDR2 FQGTGA. Trimming took off 1 base at V and 0 bases at J, with 10 bases between the two ends. The CDR3 consists of 16 residues. The CDR3 coding sequence is TGTGCCAGCAGCTTAAGGGCAGCGAGCTCCTACAATGAGCAGTTCTTC. Amino acids: CASSLRAASSYNEQFF.

This clone was seen more than once but under ten times. The V gene is TRBV7-8, the J gene TRBJ1-3; the match to TRBD1 covers 7 bases. V lost 2 bases, J lost 0 bases, and 10 bases stayed unmatched. The CDR3 covers 18 residues. CDR1 is SGHVS, CDR2 FQNEAQ, per germline. CDR3 amino acids: CASSLSVLGTVSGNTIYF. The CDR3 DNA is TGTGCCAGCAGCTTATCCGTTCTAGGGACAGTCTCTGGAAACACCATATATTTT.

This clone is a singleton in its sample. CDR3 DNA: TGTGCCAGCAGCTTGGCCTACAGCCTCTCCAGGGGTAGTGGCTACACCTTC. Its protein is CASSLAYSLSRGSGYTF. J is TRBJ1-2 and V is TRBV5-6; possibly TRBD1 for D (6 bases). Trimming removed 0 bases from V and 7 bases from J, with 22 bases in between. The CDR3 is 17 residues long. Germline V CDR1 and CDR2: SGHDT, YYEEEE.

The rearrangement joins TRBV11-3 to TRBJ1-4, with D perhaps matching TRBD1 (5 bases). Trimming stripped 3 bases from V and 4 bases from J, with 18 bases between. Looked up from germline, CDR1 is SGHNT and CDR2 is YENEEA. The CDR3 runs 17 residues. The CDR3: CASSFSSQWGVNEKLFF. CDR3 nucleotide sequence: TGTGCCAGCAGCTTTTCGTCCCAGTGGGGGGTTAATGAAAAACTGTTTTTT.

This sequence joins TRBV19 and TRBJ1-1, with TRBD1 matching over 8 bases. CDR3 size: 15 residues. The ends lost 4 bases at V and 4 bases at J; junction bases unmatched: 8. CDR1 LNHDA and CDR2 SQIVND come from the germline V gene (reference sequence). The CDR3 bases are TGTGCCAGTAGTAGGTCGACAGGGGCTGGCACTGAAGCTTTCTTT. It encodes CASSRSTGAGTEAFF.

The chain joins TRBV9 to TRBJ1-6; D remains unclear. Trimming stripped 0 bases from V and 0 bases from J, with 4 bases between. This CDR3 region has 15 residues. Germline CDR1 is SGDLS and CDR2 is YYNGEE. In DNA form, the CDR3 reads TGTGCCAGCAGCGTAGGAAGCTCCTATAATTCACCCCTCCACTTT. This translates into CASSVGSSYNSPLHF.

The CDR3 DNA reads TGTGCCAGCAGTCTTAGGGAGACCCAGTACTTC. Amino acid sequence: CASSLRETQYF. The chain combines TRBV11-2 with TRBJ2-5; D gene unclear. This CDR3 has 11 amino acids. V lost 6 bases and J lost 5, with 7 bases in between. Germline assignment: CDR1 SGHAT and CDR2 FQNNGV.

The chain has TRBV2 and TRBJ2-7, with TRBD1 identical over 9 bases. After removal of 7 bases from V and 1 base from J, the junction contained 11 bases not matched to a gene. This CDR3 region has 16 residues. In germline, CDR1 is SNHLY, CDR2 FYNNEI. Here the CDR3 reads CASIVTRDRVSYEQYF. The DNA for the CDR3 is TGTGCCAGCATCGTTACCAGGGACAGGGTTTCCTACGAGCAGTACTTC.

This clone was counted a single time. The chain combines TRBV5-5 with TRBJ2-1; tentative D call: TRBD2 (7 bases). CDR3 length: 16 amino acids. Germline loops: CDR1 SGHKS, CDR2 YYEKEE (reference sequence). V gave up 0 bases and J gave up 7 bases, with 17 bases separating them. This chain's CDR3 is CASSLEGGGARNEQFF. CDR3 sequence (DNA): TGTGCCAGCAGCTTGGAGGGAGGGGGAGCTCGGAATGAGCAGTTCTTC.

This clone occurred a few times. The chain has TRBV19 and TRBJ2-7; the match to TRBD1 covers 11 bases. V gave up 1 base and J gave up 3 bases; unmatched junction bases: 2. The CDR3 spans 15 residues. Per germline, CDR1 LNHDA and CDR2 SQIVND (reference sequence). This chain's CDR3 is CASSIAGTGGYEQYF. CDR3 DNA: TGTGCCAGTAGTATAGCTGGGACAGGGGGCTACGAGCAGTACTTC.